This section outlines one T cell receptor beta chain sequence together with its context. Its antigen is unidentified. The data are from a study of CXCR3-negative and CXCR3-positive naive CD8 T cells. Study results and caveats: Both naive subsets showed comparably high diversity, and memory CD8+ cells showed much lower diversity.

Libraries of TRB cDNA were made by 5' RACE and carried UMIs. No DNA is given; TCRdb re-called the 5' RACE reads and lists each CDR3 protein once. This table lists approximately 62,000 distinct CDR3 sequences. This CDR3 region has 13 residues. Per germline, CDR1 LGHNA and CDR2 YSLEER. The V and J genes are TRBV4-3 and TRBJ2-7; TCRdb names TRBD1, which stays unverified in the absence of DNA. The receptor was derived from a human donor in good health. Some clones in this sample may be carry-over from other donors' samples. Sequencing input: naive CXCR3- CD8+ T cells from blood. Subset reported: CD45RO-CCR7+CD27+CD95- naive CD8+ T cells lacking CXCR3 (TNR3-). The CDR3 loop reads CASSQYGNYEQYF.